This T cell receptor (beta chain) came from a study of blood T cell repertoires in COVID-19. Per germline, CDR1 SEHNR and CDR2 FQNEAQ (reference sequence). Losses at the gene ends were 3 bases for V and 6 bases for J; bases not matched to a gene: 6. The CDR3 covers 15 residues. TCRdb's table, derived via immunoSEQ multiplex PCR, lists solely in-frame clones and lacks some. Found here are 130,000 or so clones, about 80% of them singletons; the top ten hold about 10%. Input material: PBMCs or T cells enriched from blood (not recorded which). This sequence originates from a man between 45 and 60 years old who had recovered from COVID-19. The genes are TRBV7-9 and TRBJ2-1; TRBD2 agrees at 9 bases. The CDR3 region is CASSFKAGGRNEQFF. DNA for the CDR3: TGTGCCAGCAGCTTCAAGGCGGGGGGGCGCAATGAGCAGTTCTTC. The whole variable domain, remainder taken from reference TRBV7-9 and TRBJ2-1, is DTGVSQNPRHKITKRGQNVTFRCDPISEHNRLYWYRQTLGQGPEFLTYFQNEAQLEKSRLLSDRFSAERPKGSFSTLEIQRTEQGDSAMYLCASSFKAGGRNEQFFGPGTRLTVL.